This T cell receptor beta chain was sequenced in a study of T cells after yellow fever vaccination. The CDR3 has 14 residues. CDR1 PRHDT and CDR2 FYEKMQ come from the germline V gene (reference sequence). V dropped 4 bases and J dropped 0 bases, with 8 bases sitting between them. TCRdb used MiXCR to reprocess the 5' RACE reads, holding one entry per CDR3 protein. The table includes under 55,000 distinct CDR3 sequences, about 6.3% detected once. This TCR was sampled from a man younger than 35 who received the YFV17D yellow fever vaccine. The V gene is TRBV13, the J gene TRBJ2-3; no clear D gene. The material was CD8+ T cells not binding an NS4B(214-222) dextramer, sorted from PBMCs, obtained 35 to 50 days after the first yellow fever vaccination. The CDR3 loop is CASSSTSSTDTQYF. The CDR3 DNA sequence: TGTGCCAGCAGCTCGACTTCTAGCACAGATACGCAGTATTTT.